The 20 T cell receptor beta chains below all came from one sample that was sequenced in a study of CD8+ T cells in alopecia areata (dated by TCRdb to the late 2010s). Receptors were amplified or captured by the immunoSEQ multiplex PCR assay. For TCR sequencing, RNA was extracted from every sample and reverse transcribed into cDNA to serve as template. Here the immuneACCESS table is served through TCRdb, limited to in-frame sequences with V and J called. Missing clones are a known gap in these copies; in checked studies unresolved V genes cover under half, and the rest lacks a known reason. The sample contains about 200,000 clones, more than 50% of them found a single time. Nearly 5% of the sample is held by the ten biggest clonotypes. The source material was CD8+ T cells sorted from blood. The source is a human donor in good health.

This clone was observed a handful of times. The chain has TRBV2 and TRBJ2-3; TRBD2 agrees at 15 bases. The CDR3 is 16 amino acids. V lost 4 bases and J lost 4; bases outside the gene matches: 3. The germline gives CDR1 SNHLY, CDR2 FYNNEI. DNA of the CDR3: TGTGCCAGCAGTGGGACTAGCGGGGGGGCCCCAGATACGCAGTATTTT. Translation: CASSGTSGGAPDTQYF.

This clone showed up just a few times. CDR3 region: CASSSGTGLTEAFF. As DNA, the CDR3 is TGTGCCAGCAGCTCCGGGACAGGACTCACTGAAGCTTTCTTT. The genes are TRBV7-9 and TRBJ1-1, with 8 bases lining up with TRBD1. V lost 4 bases to trimming and J lost 4 bases; unmatched junction nucleotides: 5. This CDR3 contains 14 residues. Germline loops: CDR1 SEHNR, CDR2 FQNEAQ (reference sequence).

V gene TRBV7-8 combines with J gene TRBJ2-5, with D perhaps assigned TRBD1 or TRBD2 (5 bases each). The CDR3 runs 14 residues. Germline CDR1 is SGHVS and CDR2 is FQNEAQ. Trimming pared 4 bases from V and 10 bases from J, leaving 19 bases between. The CDR3 loop reads CASSYGTLGSGQYF. The CDR3 DNA reads TGTGCCAGCAGCTATGGGACCCTTGGGAGTGGCCAGTACTTC. The complete variable domain, with remaining parts taken from reference TRBV7-8 and TRBJ2-5, reads GAGVSQSPRYKVAKRGQDVALRCDPISGHVSLFWYQQALGQGPEFLTYFQNEAQLDKSGLPSDRFFAERPEGSVSTLKIQRTQQEDSAVYLCASSYGTLGSGQYFGPGTRLLVL.

The sample holds many counts of this clone. The V call is TRBV19, the J call TRBJ1-5, with D possibly TRBD1 on 5 matching bases. The germline gives CDR1 LNHDA, CDR2 SQIVND (reference sequence). This CDR3 has 12 amino acids. V lost 8 bases and J 2 bases, leaving 7 bases between the germline ends. The CDR3, as DNA: TGTGCCAGTGAACAGGGCAATCAGCCCCAGCATTTT. Protein: CASEQGNQPQHF.

The rearrangement joins TRBV29-1 to TRBJ2-3, with 7 bases that match TRBD1. Germline CDR1 SQVTM, CDR2 ANQGSEA. This CDR3 has 14 residues. Unmatched junction bases numbered 6, after V lost 6 bases and J lost 0 bases. CDR3 DNA sequence: TGCAGCGTCGGGGACAGCTCTAGCACAGATACGCAGTATTTT. This encodes CSVGDSSSTDTQYF.

The chain combines TRBV4-1 with TRBJ1-2; TRBD1 matches at 7 bases. The CDR3 has 16 amino acids. Germline V gene lookup returns CDR1 MGHRA and CDR2 YSYEKL. V trimming: 0 bases; J trimming: 0 bases; junction bases outside the gene matches: 4. The CDR3 here is CASSQDAGGPNYGYTF. The CDR3 nucleotides are TGCGCCAGCAGCCAAGATGCAGGGGGGCCTAACTATGGCTACACCTTC.

The V and J genes are TRBV5-6 and TRBJ1-2; no clear D. This CDR3 region has 15 residues. CDR1 is SGHDT, CDR2 YYEEEE, per germline. V was clipped by 0 bases and J by 0 bases, with 9 bases between them. As DNA, the CDR3 is TGTGCCAGCAGCTTGGGAGGCAAGACTAACTATGGCTACACCTTC. Translated, it gives CASSLGGKTNYGYTF.

The chain links TRBV30 to TRBJ1-3, with D uncertain. In germline, CDR1 is GTSNPN, CDR2 SVGIG (reference sequence). The CDR3 runs to 13 residues. With 4 bases removed from V and 4 bases from J, the gap between germline ends came to 11 bases. CDR3 sequence: CAWNLGSGNTIYF. CDR3 sequence (DNA): TGTGCCTGGAATTTAGGTAGCGGAAACACCATATATTTT.

The chain couples TRBV29-1 to TRBJ1-1; tentatively, D is TRBD1 (5 bases). V was pared by 5 bases and J by 7 bases, with 11 bases between. Germline CDR1 and CDR2: SQVTM and ANQGSEA. The CDR3 runs 11 residues. DNA of the CDR3: TGCAGCGTTCAACAGGCGAATGAAGCTTTCTTT. It encodes CSVQQANEAFF. Full variable domain (outside the CDR3, taken from reference TRBV29-1 and TRBJ1-1): SAVISQKPSRDICQRGTSLTIQCQVDSQVTMMFWYRQQPGQSLTLIATANQGSEATYESGFVIDKFPISRPNLTFSTLTVSNMSPEDSSIYLCSVQQANEAFFGQGTRLTVV.

V and J are TRBV5-6 and TRBJ2-5; D possibly uses TRBD1 or TRBD2 (5 bases each). This CDR3 has 17 residues. The germline V gene encodes CDR1 SGHDT and CDR2 YYEEEE. The V end was cut by 3 bases, the J end by 0 bases, with 18 bases between. CDR3 in amino acids: CASSSLLGTNYQETQYF. DNA for the CDR3: TGTGCCAGCAGCTCACTCCTCGGGACGAATTACCAAGAGACCCAGTACTTC. The full variable domain, in which reference TRBV5-6 and TRBJ2-5 provide the parts outside the CDR3, is DAGVTQSPTHLIKTRGQQVTLRCSPKSGHDTVSWYQQALGQGPQFIFQYYEEEERQRGNFPDRFSGHQFPNYSSELNVNALLLGDSALYLCASSSLLGTNYQETQYFGPGTRLLVL.

J is TRBJ1-5 and V is TRBV29-1; no clear D gene. The germline V and J ends were trimmed by 0 bases and 4 bases, with 7 bases remaining between them. The CDR3 loop spans 13 amino acids. In germline, CDR1 is SQVTM, CDR2 ANQGSEA. The CDR3 nucleotides read TGCAGCGTTGAAGATGGACGGAATCAGCCCCAGCATTTT. It is translated as CSVEDGRNQPQHF.

The chain employs TRBV30 and TRBJ1-4, with 9 bases that match TRBD1. V shed 0 bases and J 7 bases; nucleotides not matched to a gene: 3. This CDR3 contains 14 residues. Per the germline V gene, CDR1 is GTSNPN and CDR2 is SVGIG (reference sequence). The CDR3 here is CAWSVQGASEKLFF. CDR3 sequence (DNA): TGTGCCTGGAGTGTACAGGGGGCTTCTGAAAAACTGTTTTTT. Full variable domain (remainder filled in from reference TRBV30 and TRBJ1-4): SQTIHQWPATLVQPVGSPLSLECTVEGTSNPNLYWYRQAAGRGLQLLFYSVGIGQISSEVPQNLSASRPQDRQFILSSKKLLLSDSGFYLCAWSVQGASEKLFFGSGTQLSVL.

This rearrangement joins TRBV10-3 to TRBJ2-3; weak D call: TRBD2 (6 bases). Trimming took 2 bases from V and 2 from J, leaving 14 bases between them. Germline V lookup: CDR1 ENHRY, CDR2 SYGVKD. CDR3 length equals 16 residues. For the CDR3, the DNA is TGTGCCATCAGTGAGGGGCCGAGGGGACTCACAGATACGCAGTATTTT. Translation: CAISEGPRGLTDTQYF.

The rearrangement links TRBV2 to TRBJ2-1, with 10 positions matching TRBD2. Germline lookup yields CDR1 SNHLY and CDR2 FYNNEI. This CDR3 has 19 residues. The trim removed 0 bases at V and 0 bases at J, leaving 8 bases unmatched. The CDR3 nucleotides read TGTGCCAGCAGTGAAGCGGTAGCGGGGGGACCCAGCTCCTACAATGAGCAGTTCTTC. Translating it yields CASSEAVAGGPSSYNEQFF. Filled out from reference TRBV2 and TRBJ2-1, the complete variable domain reads EPEVTQTPSHQVTQMGQEVILRCVPISNHLYFYWYRQILGQKVEFLVSFYNNEISEKSEIFDDQFSVERPDGSNFTLKIRSTKLEDSAMYFCASSEAVAGGPSSYNEQFFGPGTRLTVL.

This rearrangement joins TRBV29-1 to TRBJ1-2; D is unresolved. This CDR3 comprises 11 residues. V dropped 2 bases and J dropped 3 bases, with 4 bases sitting between them. Germline V lookup: CDR1 SQVTM, CDR2 ANQGSEA. CDR3 bases: TGCAGCGTTGAAACAGACTATGGCTACACCTTC. Translating gives CSVETDYGYTF.

Worth noting for this clone: The sample holds other DNA sequences that translate to the same CDR3. This chain links TRBV7-9 with TRBJ2-7; unclear D gene. Between the trimmed V and J ends, which lost 3 bases and 0 bases, there was a span of 6 bases. Per germline, CDR1 SEHNR and CDR2 FQNEAQ (reference sequence). The CDR3 length is 13 residues. CDR3 residues: CASSLGNSYEQYF. The CDR3 nucleotides read TGTGCCAGCAGCTTGGGAAACTCCTACGAGCAGTACTTC.

The genes are TRBV28 and TRBJ1-5; TRBD1 might be the D (6 bases). Trimming took off 6 bases at V and 3 bases at J, with 12 bases between the two ends. This CDR3 spans 14 amino acids. Germline-derived CDR1 and CDR2 are MDHEN and SYDVKM. The chain's CDR3 is CASSSDRTNQPQHF. The CDR3 bases are TGTGCCAGCAGCTCCGACAGGACCAATCAGCCCCAGCATTTT.

The chain recombines TRBV28 with TRBJ2-7, with 8 bases that match TRBD1. From germline, CDR1 is MDHEN and CDR2 SYDVKM. The junction had 7 bases not matched to a gene; V was cut back by 7 bases and J by 2 bases. This CDR3 region has 14 residues. The CDR3 DNA reads TGTGCCAGCACCTTGACAGGGGCTGCCTACGAGCAGTACTTC. It yields the protein CASTLTGAAYEQYF.

V gene TRBV15 combines with J gene TRBJ2-4, with D tentatively TRBD2 (5 bases). Per germline, CDR1 LNHNV and CDR2 YYDKDF (reference sequence). V shed 0 bases and J shed 5 bases, with 8 bases lying between them. CDR3 length equals 14 residues. CDR3 sequence reads: CATSRERVENIQYF. The CDR3 coding sequence is TGTGCCACCAGCAGAGAGAGGGTTGAAAACATTCAGTACTTC.

The chain recombines TRBV23-1 with TRBJ1-3; D unclear. TRBV23-1 is classed as an ORF, of uncertain function. CDR3 length: 14 amino acids. The ends were cut back, 3 bases at V and 2 bases at J, with 8 bases in the middle. CDR3 loop: CASSHPPTGNTIYF. Here the CDR3 DNA reads TGCGCCAGCAGTCATCCACCGACTGGAAACACCATATATTTT.